This record covers a single T cell receptor (beta chain). The antigen remains undetermined. Every patient experienced relapse after autologous stem cell transplantation, and brentuximab vedotin exposure varied. The data derive from a study of PD-1 blockade in classical Hodgkin lymphoma. Study results and caveats: Newly diagnosed patients reportedly had lower baseline TCR diversity than healthy donors. Why the repertoires differ is still unclear, perhaps disease activity or prior therapy. Exclusion was the outcome for patients who began nivolumab under 1 year after ASCT. Baseline diversity in complete responders resembled that of newly diagnosed patients.

Some clones are missing from TCRdb's copy, which holds only in-frame ones; the method was immunoSEQ multiplex PCR. The sample carries 40,000 to 45,000 clones, roughly 73% recorded once. This CDR3 contains 15 residues. The germline gives CDR1 KGHSH, CDR2 LQKENI. With 6 bases removed from V and 0 bases from J, the gap between germline ends came to 11 bases. This TCR was recovered from a human donor with classical Hodgkin lymphoma. The chain carries TRBV18 and TRBJ1-4; D remains unclear. This sample comprised peripheral blood mononuclear cells (PBMCs), obtained at baseline. CDR3 sequence (DNA): TGTGCCAGCTCCACGTGGGGAGCAACTAATGAAAAACTGTTTTTT. This codes for CASSTWGATNEKLFF.